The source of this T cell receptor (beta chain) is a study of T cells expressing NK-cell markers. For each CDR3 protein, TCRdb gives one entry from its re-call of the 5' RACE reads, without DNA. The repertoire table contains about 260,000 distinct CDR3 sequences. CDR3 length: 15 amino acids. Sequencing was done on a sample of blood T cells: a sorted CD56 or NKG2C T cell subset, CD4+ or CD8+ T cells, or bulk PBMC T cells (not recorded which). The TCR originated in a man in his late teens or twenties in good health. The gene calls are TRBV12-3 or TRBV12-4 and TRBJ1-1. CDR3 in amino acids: CASSLGKFLNTEAFF.